A selection of T cell receptor beta chains follows, all from one sample in a study of cytomegalovirus exposure and HLA in healthy donors. Some clones are missing from TCRdb's copy, which holds only in-frame ones; the method was immunoSEQ multiplex PCR. The sample shows about 140,000 clones, approximately 80% of them seen only once. The sample consisted of PBMCs. These receptors were collected from a middle-aged man in good health and CMV-seronegative. CDR3s include the opening cysteine and the closing phenylalanine or tryptophan. The order of the fields is D gene, V gene, CDR3 protein. A D gene is named only where the DNA matches it firmly.

>-|TRBV5-4
CASSGRGSGANVLTF
>TRBD1|TRBV11-2
CASGPLTGPYNSPLHF
>-|TRBV6-6
CASSPPGQAKNIQYF
>TRBD1|TRBV7-6
CASSASGTASTDTQYF
>TRBD2|TRBV11-2
CASSLFPSGGVGDTQYF
>-|TRBV4-2
CASSQDGRGGETQYF
>TRBD2|TRBV6-1
CASTGGSETQYF
>-|TRBV6-5
CASSYGTRGPNTEAFF
>-|TRBV28
CASSLSQGGTEAFF
>-|TRBV11-2
CASSSLQGKQETQYF
>-|TRBV25-1
CASSDSRLAMETQYF
>-|TRBV19
CASSIVPADFTDTQYF
>-|TRBV6-5
CASSSVMNTEAFF
>TRBD1|TRBV29-1
CSVGDRVSEQFF
>TRBD2|TRBV5-6
CASSLGLAGDPITDTQYF
>-|TRBV29-1
CSARGQGYEQYF
>-|TRBV7-9
CASSLARLYGGTEAFF
>-|TRBV4-1
CASSLGGWTNEKLFF
>TRBD1|TRBV2
CASSSDRVTDTQYF
>-|TRBV18
CASSSTGGSQSQPQHF
>TRBD2|TRBV29-1
CSARTSGETQYF
>TRBD1|TRBV6-1
CASNTGGAGANVLTF
>TRBD2|TRBV7-9
CASDGGTSQNNEQFF
>TRBD1|TRBV5-1
CASSLRTGGAAFF
>TRBD2|TRBV12-5
CASGEGLAGNNEQFF
>-|TRBV29-1
CSVDQGGGYTF
>-|TRBV6-1
CASSAQRQGVDYYEQYF
>TRBD1|TRBV7-2
CASSTRRTGSTDTQYF
>-|TRBV6-4
CASKPHGLTGKYNEQFF
>-|TRBV11-2
CASSLDNTWGNTIYF
>TRBD1|TRBV6-5
CASSYGTVAEQYF
>TRBD1|TRBV7-3
CASSSGQGDGYTF
>-|TRBV7-9
CASSFLLAVSTDTQYF
>TRBD1|TRBV28
CASSFSGTGSYGYTF
>-|TRBV9
CASSVGIPAGAENTIYF
>-|TRBV4-2
CASSQDYILGGNEQFF
>TRBD1|TRBV28
CASTSQKGQGYEQYF